The clone carrying this T cell receptor beta chain was recorded at least ten times. Its antigen is unknown. The ends lost 6 bases at V and 7 bases at J; junction bases unmatched: 4. The CDR3 has 14 amino acids. Germline values: CDR1 SNHLY, CDR2 FYNNEI. This record comes from a study of regulatory T cells in long-lasting Graves disease. The study's findings and limits: Newly diagnosed patients had higher TCR diversity than persistent Graves' patients did.

With iRepertoire HTBI primers and Arm-PCR of CDR3 regions, TCR beta libraries were built. A single record per CDR3 protein comes from TCRdb applying MiXCR to the multiplex PCR reads. The sample shows hundreds of thousands of distinct CDR3 sequences, about 16% of them seen only once. The time point: newly diagnosed GD, antithyroid drugs for less than 3 months. TCR sequences were obtained from RNA taken from PBMCs. This same sample was also part of a study on T cells in Graves' hyperthyroidism and ophthalmopathy. That study reports: Uncontrolled infections, other autoimmune diseases, pregnancy or lactation led to exclusion of patients. Ophthalmopathy was model-predicted a median roughly 6.3 months pre-onset.

The V gene is TRBV2, the J gene TRBJ1-4; 11 bases match TRBD1. The sequence derives from a woman aged 35-60 years with Graves disease. The sequencing here drew on peripheral blood mononuclear cells (PBMCs), taken at new diagnosis, from a patient treated with antithyroid drugs. Here the CDR3 DNA reads TGTGCCAGCAGGGACAGGGGGCTCGTTGAAAAACTGTTTTTT. Amino acids: CASRDRGLVEKLFF.